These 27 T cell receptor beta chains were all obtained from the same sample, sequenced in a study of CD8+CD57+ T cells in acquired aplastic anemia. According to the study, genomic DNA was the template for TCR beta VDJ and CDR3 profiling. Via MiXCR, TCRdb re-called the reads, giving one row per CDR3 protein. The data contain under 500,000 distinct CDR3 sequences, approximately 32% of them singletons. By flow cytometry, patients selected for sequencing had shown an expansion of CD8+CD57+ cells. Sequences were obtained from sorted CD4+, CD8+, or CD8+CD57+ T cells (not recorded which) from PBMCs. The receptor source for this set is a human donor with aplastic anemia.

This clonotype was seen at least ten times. The CDR3 reads CSVNSVRGAFF. The CDR3 bases are TGCAGCGTTAATTCGGTTAGGGGAGCTTTCTTT. The chain couples TRBV29-1 to TRBJ1-1; D is possibly TRBD1 (5 bases). The CDR3 consists of 11 residues. V lost 5 bases and J 10 bases, leaving 14 bases between the germline ends. Germline CDR1 reads SQVTM; CDR2 reads ANQGSEA.

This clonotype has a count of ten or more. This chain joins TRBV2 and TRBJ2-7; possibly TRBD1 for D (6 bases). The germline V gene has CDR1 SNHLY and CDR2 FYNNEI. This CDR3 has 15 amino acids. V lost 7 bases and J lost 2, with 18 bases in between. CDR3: CASTTPKRQAYEQYF. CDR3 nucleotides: TGTGCCAGCACCACTCCGAAGAGACAGGCCTACGAGCAGTACTTC.

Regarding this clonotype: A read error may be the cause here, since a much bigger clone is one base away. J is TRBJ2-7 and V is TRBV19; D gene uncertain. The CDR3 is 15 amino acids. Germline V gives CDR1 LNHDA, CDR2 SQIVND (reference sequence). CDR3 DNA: TGTGCCCGTAGTATTGGGCAGGCGAGCTCCTACGAGCAGTACTTC. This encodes CARSIGQASSYEQYF.

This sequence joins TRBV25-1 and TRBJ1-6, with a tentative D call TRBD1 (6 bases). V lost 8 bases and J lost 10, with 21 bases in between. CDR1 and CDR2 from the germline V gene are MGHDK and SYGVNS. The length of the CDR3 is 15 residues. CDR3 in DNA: TGTGCCAGCTCACCAGAGACAGGTTTTGGATCACCCCTCCACTTT. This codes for CASSPETGFGSPLHF.

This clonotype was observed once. CDR3: CSARALHPAGRATYEQYF. The CDR3 bases are TGCAGTGCTAGAGCTTTACACCCGGCGGGCAGGGCAACCTACGAGCAGTACTTC. The V call is TRBV20-1, the J call TRBJ2-7; perhaps D is TRBD1 or TRBD2 (5 bases each). V was cut by 1 base and J by 2 bases, with 24 bases left in between. Germline V gives CDR1 DFQATT, CDR2 SNEGSKA (reference sequence). CDR3 length: 18 residues.

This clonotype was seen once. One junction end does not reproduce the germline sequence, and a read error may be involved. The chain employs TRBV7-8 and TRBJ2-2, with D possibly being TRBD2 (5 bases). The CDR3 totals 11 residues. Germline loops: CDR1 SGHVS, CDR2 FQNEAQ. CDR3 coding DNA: TGTGCCAGCAGCTTTACCGGGGAGCTGCTTTTT. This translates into CASSFTGELLF.

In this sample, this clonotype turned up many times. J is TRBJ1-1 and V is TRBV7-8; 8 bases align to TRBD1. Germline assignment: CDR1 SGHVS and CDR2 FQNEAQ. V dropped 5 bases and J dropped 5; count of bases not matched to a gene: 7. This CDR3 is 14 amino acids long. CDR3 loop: CASSLDRGDTEAFF. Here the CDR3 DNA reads TGTGCCAGCAGCCTAGACAGGGGTGATACTGAAGCTTTCTTT.

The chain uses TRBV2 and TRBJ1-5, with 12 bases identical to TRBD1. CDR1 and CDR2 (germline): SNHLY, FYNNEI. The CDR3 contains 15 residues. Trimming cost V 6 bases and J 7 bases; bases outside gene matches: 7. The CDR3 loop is CASRGGTGGEQPQHF. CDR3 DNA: TGTGCCAGCAGAGGAGGGACAGGGGGCGAACAGCCCCAGCATTTT.

CDR3 residues: CASSLEGQGARTGNTIYF. DNA of the CDR3: TGTGCCAGCAGCTTGGAAGGACAGGGGGCGAGAACTGGAAACACCATATATTTT. The chain carries TRBV5-6 and TRBJ1-3; 11 bases are shared with TRBD1. Unmatched junction bases numbered 7, after V lost 0 bases and J lost 2 bases. The CDR3 runs 18 residues. The germline CDR1 and CDR2 sequences are SGHDT and YYEEEE. The entire variable domain, with the rest obtained from reference TRBV5-6 and TRBJ1-3, is as follows: DAGVTQSPTHLIKTRGQQVTLRCSPKSGHDTVSWYQQALGQGPQFIFQYYEEEERQRGNFPDRFSGHQFPNYSSELNVNALLLGDSALYLCASSLEGQGARTGNTIYFGEGSWLTVV.

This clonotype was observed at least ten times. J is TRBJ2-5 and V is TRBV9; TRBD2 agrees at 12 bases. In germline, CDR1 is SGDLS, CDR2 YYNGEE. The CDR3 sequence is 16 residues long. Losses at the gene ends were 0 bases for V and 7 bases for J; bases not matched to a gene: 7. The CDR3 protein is CASSVDPSGGEGTQYF. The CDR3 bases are TGTGCCAGCAGCGTAGATCCTAGCGGGGGGGAAGGGACCCAGTACTTC.

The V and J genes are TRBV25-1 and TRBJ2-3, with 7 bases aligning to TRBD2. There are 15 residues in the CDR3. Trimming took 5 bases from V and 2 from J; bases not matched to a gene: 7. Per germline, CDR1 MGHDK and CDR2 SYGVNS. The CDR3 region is CASSYSGGITDTQYF. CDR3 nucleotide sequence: TGTGCCAGCAGTTACTCGGGGGGTATCACAGATACGCAGTATTTT.

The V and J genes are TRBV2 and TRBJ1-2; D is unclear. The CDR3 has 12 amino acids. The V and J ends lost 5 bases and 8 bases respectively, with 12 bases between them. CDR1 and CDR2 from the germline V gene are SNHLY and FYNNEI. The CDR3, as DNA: TGTGCCAGCAGTATAGTGGGCGGGGGCTACACCTTC. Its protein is CASSIVGGGYTF.

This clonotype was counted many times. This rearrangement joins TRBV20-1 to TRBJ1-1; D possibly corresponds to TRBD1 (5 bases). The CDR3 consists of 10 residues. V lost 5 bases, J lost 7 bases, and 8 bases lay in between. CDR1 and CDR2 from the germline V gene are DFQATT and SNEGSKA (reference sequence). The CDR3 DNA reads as TGCAGTGCTGGTGACAGTGAAGCTTTCTTT. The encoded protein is CSAGDSEAFF.

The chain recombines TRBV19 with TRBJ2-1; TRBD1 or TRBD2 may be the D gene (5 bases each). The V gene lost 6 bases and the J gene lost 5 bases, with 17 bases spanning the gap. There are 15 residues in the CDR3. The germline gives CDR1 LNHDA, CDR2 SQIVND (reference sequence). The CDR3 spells CASRPPRGGHNEQFF. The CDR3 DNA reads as TGTGCCAGTAGGCCCCCCCGGGGCGGTCACAATGAGCAGTTCTTC.

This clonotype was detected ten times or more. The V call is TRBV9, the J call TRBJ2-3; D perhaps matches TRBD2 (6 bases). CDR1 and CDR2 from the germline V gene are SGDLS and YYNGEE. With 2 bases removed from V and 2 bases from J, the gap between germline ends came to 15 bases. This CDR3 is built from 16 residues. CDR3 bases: TGTGCCAGCAGCGTGCTATCGGGACTTGACACAGATACGCAGTATTTT. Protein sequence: CASSVLSGLDTDTQYF.

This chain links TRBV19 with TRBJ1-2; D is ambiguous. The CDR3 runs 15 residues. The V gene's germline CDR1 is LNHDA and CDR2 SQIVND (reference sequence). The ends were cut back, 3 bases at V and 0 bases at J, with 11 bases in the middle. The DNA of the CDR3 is TGTGCCAGTAGTATGACCGGGTCCCCTAACTATGGCTACACCTTC. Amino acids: CASSMTGSPNYGYTF.

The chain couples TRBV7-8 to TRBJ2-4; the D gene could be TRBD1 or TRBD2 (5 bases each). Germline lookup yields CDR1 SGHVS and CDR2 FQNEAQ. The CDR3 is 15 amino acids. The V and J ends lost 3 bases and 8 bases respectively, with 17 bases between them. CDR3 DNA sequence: TGTGCCAGCAGCTTTGACCAGGGAGAGGCGGACATTCAGTACTTC. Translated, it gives CASSFDQGEADIQYF.

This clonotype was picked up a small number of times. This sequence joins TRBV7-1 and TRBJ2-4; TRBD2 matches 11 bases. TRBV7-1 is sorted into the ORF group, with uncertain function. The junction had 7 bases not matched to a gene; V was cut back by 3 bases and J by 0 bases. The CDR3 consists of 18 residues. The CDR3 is CASSSMTSGVLAKNIQYF. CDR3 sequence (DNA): TGTGCCAGCAGCTCGATGACTAGCGGGGTTCTAGCCAAAAACATTCAGTACTTC.

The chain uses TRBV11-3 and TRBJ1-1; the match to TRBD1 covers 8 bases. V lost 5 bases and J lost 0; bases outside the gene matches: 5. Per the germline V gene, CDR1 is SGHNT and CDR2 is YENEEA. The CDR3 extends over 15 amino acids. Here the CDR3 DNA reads TGTGCCAGCAGCCTCGGACAGGGAATGAACACTGAAGCTTTCTTT. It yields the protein CASSLGQGMNTEAFF.

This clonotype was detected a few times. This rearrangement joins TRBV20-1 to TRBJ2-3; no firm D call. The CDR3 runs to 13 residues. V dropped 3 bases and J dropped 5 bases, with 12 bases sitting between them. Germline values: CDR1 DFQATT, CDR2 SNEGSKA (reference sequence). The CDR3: CSARWPPGDTQYF. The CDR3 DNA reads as TGCAGTGCTAGGTGGCCCCCAGGAGATACGCAGTATTTT.

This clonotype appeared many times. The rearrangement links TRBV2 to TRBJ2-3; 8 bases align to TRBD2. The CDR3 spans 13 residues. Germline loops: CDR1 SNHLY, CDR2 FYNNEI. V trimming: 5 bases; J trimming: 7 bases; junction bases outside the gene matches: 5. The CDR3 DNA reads TGTGCCAGCAGTACTAGCGGAGTGAATACGCAGTATTTT. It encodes CASSTSGVNTQYF.

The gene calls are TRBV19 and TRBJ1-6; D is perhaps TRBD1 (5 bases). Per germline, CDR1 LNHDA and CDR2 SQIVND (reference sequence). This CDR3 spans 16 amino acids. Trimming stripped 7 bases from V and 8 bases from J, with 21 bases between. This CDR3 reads CASTAGSSWGHSPLHF. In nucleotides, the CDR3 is TGTGCCAGTACCGCAGGTTCATCTTGGGGACATTCACCCCTCCACTTT.

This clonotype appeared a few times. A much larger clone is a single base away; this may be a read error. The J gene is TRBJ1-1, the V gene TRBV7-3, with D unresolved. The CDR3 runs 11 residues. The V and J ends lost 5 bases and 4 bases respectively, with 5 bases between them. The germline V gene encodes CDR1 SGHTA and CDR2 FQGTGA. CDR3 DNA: TGTGCCAGCAGCCCAACCACTGAAGCTTTCTTT. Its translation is CASSPTTEAFF.

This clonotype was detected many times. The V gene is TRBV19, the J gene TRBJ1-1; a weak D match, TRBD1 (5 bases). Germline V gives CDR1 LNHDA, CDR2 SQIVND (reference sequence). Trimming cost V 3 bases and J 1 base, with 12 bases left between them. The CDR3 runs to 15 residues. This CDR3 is CASSIRDGGNTEAFF. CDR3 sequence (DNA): TGTGCCAGTAGTATCCGGGACGGAGGGAACACTGAAGCTTTCTTT.

The CDR3 is CASSPGLAGGSSYEQYF. The CDR3 bases are TGTGCCAGCAGCCCAGGACTAGCGGGGGGGAGCTCCTACGAGCAGTACTTC. V gene TRBV11-2 combines with J gene TRBJ2-7; 15 bases fit TRBD2. The germline gives CDR1 SGHAT, CDR2 FQNNGV. The J segment lost 0 bases and the V segment lost 5 bases, leaving 5 bases of the junction unmatched. The CDR3 is 17 residues long. Filled out from reference TRBV11-2 and TRBJ2-7, the complete variable domain reads EAGVAQSPRYKIIEKRQSVAFWCNPISGHATLYWYQQILGQGPKLLIQFQNNGVVDDSQLPKDRFSAERLKGVDSTLKIQPAKLEDSAVYLCASSPGLAGGSSYEQYFGPGTRLTVT.

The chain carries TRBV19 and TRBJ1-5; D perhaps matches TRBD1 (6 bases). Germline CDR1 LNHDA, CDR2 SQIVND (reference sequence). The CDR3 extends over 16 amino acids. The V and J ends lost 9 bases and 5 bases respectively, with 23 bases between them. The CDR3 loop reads CASSPMGASGDQPQHF. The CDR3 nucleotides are TGTGCCAGCTCACCCATGGGGGCCTCGGGCGATCAGCCCCAGCATTTT.

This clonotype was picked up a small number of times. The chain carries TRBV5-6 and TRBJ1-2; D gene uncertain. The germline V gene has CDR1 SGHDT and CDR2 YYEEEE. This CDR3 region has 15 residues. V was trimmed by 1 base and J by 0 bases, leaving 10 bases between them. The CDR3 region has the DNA TGTGCCAGCAGCTTGATCAGACAAGCTAACTATGGCTACACCTTC. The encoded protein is CASSLIRQANYGYTF.